Each of the 21 T cell receptor beta chains below was sequenced from the same sample in a study of blood T cell repertoires in COVID-19. Sequencing was performed with immunoSEQ multiplex PCR; in TCRdb, only in-frame clones are kept and a portion is missing. This table holds 100,000 to 150,000 clones, 70% to 80% found once. The sequencing input was peripheral blood. These receptors were taken from a human donor in a cohort sampled during active COVID-19.

The chain combines TRBV9 with TRBJ2-7; 8 bases fit TRBD2. The ends lost 0 bases at V and 0 bases at J; junction bases unmatched: 2. The CDR3 sequence is 15 residues long. Germline CDR1 SGDLS, CDR2 YYNGEE. CDR3 residues: CASSVAGGVSYEQYF. DNA for the CDR3: TGTGCCAGCAGCGTAGCGGGGGGGGTCTCCTACGAGCAGTACTTC.

This chain uses TRBV5-6 with TRBJ1-2; D might be TRBD1 (5 bases). The CDR3 is 15 residues long. Trimming removed 3 bases at V and 7 bases at J, with 19 bases between. Germline loops: CDR1 SGHDT, CDR2 YYEEEE. Written as DNA, the CDR3 is TGTGCCAGCAGCTCAGGATGGACGGGACTTAGTGGCTACACCTTC. Translation gives CASSSGWTGLSGYTF. Full variable domain (missing parts from reference TRBV5-6 and TRBJ1-2): DAGVTQSPTHLIKTRGQQVTLRCSPKSGHDTVSWYQQALGQGPQFIFQYYEEEERQRGNFPDRFSGHQFPNYSSELNVNALLLGDSALYLCASSSGWTGLSGYTFGSGTRLTVV.

The chain links TRBV5-1 to TRBJ1-2; D remains unclear. This CDR3 has 13 amino acids. Trimming shortened V by 0 bases and J by 9 bases, and 12 bases separated the two germline ends. CDR1 is SGHRS and CDR2 is YFSETQ in the germline V gene. CDR3 protein: CASSLEPGRSYTF. The CDR3 DNA is TGCGCCAGCAGCTTGGAGCCGGGTAGAAGCTACACCTTC. Drawing the rest from reference TRBV5-1 and TRBJ1-2, the complete variable domain is KAGVTQTPRYLIKTRGQQVTLSCSPISGHRSVSWYQQTPGQGLQFLFEYFSETQRNKGNFPGRFSGRQFSNSRSEMNVSTLELGDSALYLCASSLEPGRSYTFGSGTRLTVV.

V usage is TRBV6-5 and J usage is TRBJ2-7; 10 bases are a match to TRBD2. The length of the CDR3 is 14 residues. Germline CDR1 MNHEY, CDR2 SVGAGI. J gave up 6 bases and V 5 bases, and 7 bases lay outside the gene matches. The CDR3 sequence is CASSRSGRAPEQYF. The CDR3 nucleotides read TGTGCCAGCAGTCGGAGCGGGAGGGCCCCCGAGCAGTACTTC.

This chain connects TRBV2 to TRBJ2-5, with D possibly matching TRBD2 (7 bases). The V and J ends lost 6 bases and 4 bases respectively, with 12 bases between them. This CDR3 contains 13 residues. CDR1 and CDR2 from the germline V gene are SNHLY and FYNNEI. CDR3 DNA sequence: TGTGCCAGCAGAGGCGGGGGCCTAGAGACCCAGTACTTC. Protein product: CASRGGGLETQYF.

The chain links TRBV7-2 to TRBJ2-7, with 10 bases identical to TRBD2. The CDR3 runs 12 residues. With 5 bases clipped from V and 12 bases from J, the junction kept 7 bases outside the gene matches. Germline V gives CDR1 SGHTA, CDR2 FQGNSA. Here the CDR3 DNA reads TGTGCCAGCAGCAAACTAGCGGGATCCCCGTACTTC. This gives the protein CASSKLAGSPYF.

The chain has TRBV3-1 (or the pseudogene TRBV3-2) and TRBJ2-7; 7 nucleotides match TRBD2. Looked up from germline, CDR1 is LGHDT and CDR2 is YNNKEL (reference sequence). This CDR3 contains 14 residues. Trimming took 0 bases from V and 7 from J; bases not matched to a gene: 6. This CDR3 reads CASSQERTRGEQYF. The DNA of the CDR3 is TGTGCCAGCAGCCAAGAGAGGACTAGAGGGGAGCAGTACTTC.

V gene TRBV5-1 combines with J gene TRBJ1-1; D remains unclear. Germline loops: CDR1 SGHRS, CDR2 YFSETQ. CDR3 length equals 14 residues. V lost 4 bases, J lost 3 bases, and 13 bases lay in between. The CDR3 loop reads CASSHGGVYTEAFF. The CDR3 nucleotides read TGCGCCAGCAGCCACGGCGGGGTATACACTGAAGCTTTCTTT.

This sequence joins TRBV28 and TRBJ2-3, with D maybe TRBD2 (5 bases). Germline V gene data show CDR1 as MDHEN and CDR2 as SYDVKM. V was cut by 6 bases and J by 0 bases, with 7 bases left in between. The CDR3 covers 13 residues. The CDR3: CASRADSTDTQYF. The CDR3 nucleotides are TGTGCCAGCAGAGCGGATAGCACAGATACGCAGTATTTT.

In this sample, this clone turned up a few times. The V call is TRBV7-3, the J call TRBJ2-2; 7 bases align to TRBD1. The CDR3 is made up of 12 amino acids. V lost 8 bases to trimming and J lost 5 bases; unmatched junction nucleotides: 2. The V gene's germline CDR1 is SGHTA and CDR2 FQGTGA. The CDR3 sequence is CASQQGTGELFF. CDR3 coding DNA: TGTGCCAGCCAACAGGGGACCGGGGAGCTGTTTTTT.

The chain carries TRBV19 and TRBJ2-1; 8 bases line up with TRBD2. CDR3 size: 17 residues. Per the germline V gene, CDR1 is LNHDA and CDR2 is SQIVND (reference sequence). V shed 4 bases and J 0 bases; nucleotides not matched to a gene: 8. The CDR3: CASSRLAGKNSYNEQFF. The CDR3 nucleotides are TGTGCCAGTAGTAGGCTAGCGGGTAAAAACTCCTACAATGAGCAGTTCTTC. Using reference TRBV19 and TRBJ2-1 for the parts outside the CDR3, the full variable domain is DGGITQSPKYLFRKEGQNVTLSCEQNLNHDAMYWYRQDPGQGLRLIYYSQIVNDFQKGDIAEGYSVSREKKESFPLTVTSAQKNPTAFYLCASSRLAGKNSYNEQFFGPGTRLTVL.

This chain uses TRBV18 with TRBJ2-7, with 10 bases that match TRBD2. The CDR3 consists of 15 residues. V shed 3 bases, J shed 2 bases, and the junction held 4 bases outside the gene matches. Germline CDR1 KGHSH, CDR2 LQKENI. CDR3 sequence (DNA): TGTGCCAGCTCACCTACAGCGGGAGGGGCCTACGAGCAGTACTTC. This gives the protein CASSPTAGGAYEQYF. The whole variable domain, remainder taken from reference TRBV18 and TRBJ2-7, is NAGVMQNPRHLVRRRGQEARLRCSPMKGHSHVYWYRQLPEEGLKFMVYLQKENIIDESGMPKERFSAEFPKEGPSILRIQQVVRGDSAAYFCASSPTAGGAYEQYFGPGTRLTVT.

The chain joins TRBV5-1 to TRBJ2-3, with D possibly matching TRBD1 (6 bases). The ends were cut back, 4 bases at V and 5 bases at J, with 17 bases in the middle. CDR3 length: 15 residues. From germline, CDR1 is SGHRS and CDR2 YFSETQ. The CDR3 sequence is CASSLPWGQGDTQYF. CDR3 DNA: TGCGCCAGCAGCCTCCCGTGGGGGCAGGGAGATACGCAGTATTTT.

CDR3 nucleotides: TGTGCCAGCAGTGGGGGACTAGCGTCTACCTACGAGCAGTACTTC. It is translated as CASSGGLASTYEQYF. This chain connects TRBV2 to TRBJ2-7; 10 bases are a match to TRBD2. The CDR3 has 15 residues. Per germline, CDR1 SNHLY and CDR2 FYNNEI. The J segment lost 2 bases and the V segment lost 4 bases, leaving 5 bases of the junction unmatched.

This clone was counted a few times. The rearrangement links TRBV6-5 to TRBJ1-1, with TRBD1 matching 8 bases. J lost 5 bases, V lost 6 bases, and 5 bases had no gene match. Germline CDR1 MNHEY, CDR2 SVGAGI. CDR3 size: 13 residues. CDR3 DNA: TGTGCCAGCAGCTCAGGGGGCAAGACTGAAGCTTTCTTT. It is translated as CASSSGGKTEAFF.

This sequence joins TRBV7-6 and TRBJ2-1; a weak D match, TRBD2 (5 bases). Germline V gene sequence: CDR1 SGHVS, CDR2 FNYEAQ. V was trimmed by 5 bases and J by 4 bases, leaving 12 bases between them. The CDR3 has 14 amino acids. The CDR3: CASSPGIRYNEQFF. In DNA, the CDR3 is TGTGCCAGCAGCCCGGGGATAAGATACAATGAGCAGTTCTTC.

This clone is a singleton in its sample. The V call is TRBV27, the J call TRBJ1-1; 7 bases match TRBD1. CDR1 is MNHEY and CDR2 is SMNVEV in the germline V gene (reference sequence). The CDR3 is 17 amino acids. V lost 7 bases, J lost 0 bases, and 14 bases stayed unmatched. This chain's CDR3 is CASNRRIAGGLNTEAFF. The CDR3 nucleotides read TGTGCCAGCAATCGGCGGATCGCAGGGGGTTTGAACACTGAAGCTTTCTTT.

This chain connects TRBV28 to TRBJ2-1; D call uncertain. This CDR3 contains 17 residues. Germline V gene lookup returns CDR1 MDHEN and CDR2 SYDVKM. V dropped 2 bases and J dropped 6 bases, with 20 bases sitting between them. In DNA form, the CDR3 reads TGTGCCAGCAGTTTAGAGCTTCGATCATCCACCTTCAATGAGCAGTTCTTC. Its protein is CASSLELRSSTFNEQFF.

Only a few counts were recorded for this clone. The chain combines TRBV28 with TRBJ1-5; 8 bases are shared with TRBD1. The CDR3 contains 18 residues. Trimming at V came to 6 bases and at J to 2 bases, leaving 15 bases not matched to a gene. The germline V gene encodes CDR1 MDHEN and CDR2 SYDVKM. The CDR3 spells CASRGPHRGIKGNQPQHF. The DNA of the CDR3 is TGTGCCAGCAGGGGGCCCCACAGGGGGATAAAGGGCAATCAGCCCCAGCATTTT.

This clone has only one observation. The V call is TRBV7-9, the J call TRBJ2-5, with D maybe TRBD2 (5 bases). This CDR3 region has 14 residues. Germline loops: CDR1 SEHNR, CDR2 FQNEAQ (reference sequence). V was pared by 5 bases and J by 3 bases, with 13 bases between. The CDR3 is CASSVGLAEETQYF. CDR3 DNA: TGTGCCAGCAGCGTCGGACTGGCAGAAGAGACCCAGTACTTC.

CDR3 in DNA: TGTGCCAGCAGTTTTGCAGGGGCTGACACTGAAGCTTTCTTT. This gives the protein CASSFAGADTEAFF. The chain joins TRBV27 to TRBJ1-1; possible D gene TRBD1, 6 bases. Germline V gene sequence: CDR1 MNHEY, CDR2 SMNVEV (reference sequence). Trimming pared 3 bases from V and 3 bases from J, leaving 11 bases between. The length of the CDR3 is 14 residues.